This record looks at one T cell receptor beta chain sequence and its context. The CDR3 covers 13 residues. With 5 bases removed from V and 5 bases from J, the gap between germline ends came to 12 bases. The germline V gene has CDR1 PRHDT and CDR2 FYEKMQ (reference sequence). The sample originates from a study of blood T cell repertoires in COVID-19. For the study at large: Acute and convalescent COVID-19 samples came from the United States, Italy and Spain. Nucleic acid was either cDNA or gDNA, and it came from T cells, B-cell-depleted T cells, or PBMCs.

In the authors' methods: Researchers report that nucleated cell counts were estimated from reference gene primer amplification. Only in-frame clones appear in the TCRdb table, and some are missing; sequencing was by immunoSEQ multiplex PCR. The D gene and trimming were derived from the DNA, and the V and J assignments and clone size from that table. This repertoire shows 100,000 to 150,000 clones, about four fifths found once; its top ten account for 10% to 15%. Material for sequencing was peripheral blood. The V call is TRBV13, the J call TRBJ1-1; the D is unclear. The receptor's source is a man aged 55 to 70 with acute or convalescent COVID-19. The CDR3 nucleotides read TGTGCCAGCAGCCTGAACGGAGGGACTGAAGCTTTCTTT. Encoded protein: CASSLNGGTEAFF.